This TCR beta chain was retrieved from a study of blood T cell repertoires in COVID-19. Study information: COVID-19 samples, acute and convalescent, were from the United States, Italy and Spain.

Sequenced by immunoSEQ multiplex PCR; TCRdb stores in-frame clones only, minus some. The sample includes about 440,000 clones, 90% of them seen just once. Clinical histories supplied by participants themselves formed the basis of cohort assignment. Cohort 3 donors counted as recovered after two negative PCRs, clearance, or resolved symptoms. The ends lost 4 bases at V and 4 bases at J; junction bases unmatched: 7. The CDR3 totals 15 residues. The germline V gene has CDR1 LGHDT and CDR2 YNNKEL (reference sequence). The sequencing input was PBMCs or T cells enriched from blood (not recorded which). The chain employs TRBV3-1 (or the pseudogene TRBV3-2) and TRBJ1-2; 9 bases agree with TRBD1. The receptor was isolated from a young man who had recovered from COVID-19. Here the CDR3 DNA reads TGTGCCAGCAGCCTATACAGGGGGCCAGGCTATGGCTACACCTTC. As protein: CASSLYRGPGYGYTF.